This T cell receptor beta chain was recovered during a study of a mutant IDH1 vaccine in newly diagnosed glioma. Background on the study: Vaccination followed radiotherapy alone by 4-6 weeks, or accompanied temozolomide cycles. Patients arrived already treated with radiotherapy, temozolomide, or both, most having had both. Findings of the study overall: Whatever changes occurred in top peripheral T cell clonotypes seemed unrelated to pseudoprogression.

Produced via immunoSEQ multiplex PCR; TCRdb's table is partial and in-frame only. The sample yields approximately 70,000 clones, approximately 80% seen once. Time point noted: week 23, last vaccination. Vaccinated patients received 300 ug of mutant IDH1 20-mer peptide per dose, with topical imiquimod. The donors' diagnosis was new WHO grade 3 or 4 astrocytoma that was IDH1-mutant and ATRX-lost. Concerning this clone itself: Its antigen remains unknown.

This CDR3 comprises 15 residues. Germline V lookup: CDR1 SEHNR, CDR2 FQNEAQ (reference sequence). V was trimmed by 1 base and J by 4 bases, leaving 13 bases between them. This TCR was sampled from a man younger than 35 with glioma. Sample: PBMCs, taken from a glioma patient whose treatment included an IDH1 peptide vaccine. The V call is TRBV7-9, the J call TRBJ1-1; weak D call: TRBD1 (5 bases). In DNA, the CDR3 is TGTGCCAGCAGCTTAGTGTATGGGGGGGTCACTGAAGCTTTCTTT. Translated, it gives CASSLVYGGVTEAFF.